Many counts were recorded for the clone carrying this T cell receptor (beta chain). Arm-PCR of CDR3 regions with iRepertoire HTBI primers generated TCR beta libraries. Each CDR3 protein is one row after TCRdb ran MiXCR on the multiplex PCR reads. The table has a few hundred thousand distinct CDR3 sequences, 20% seen once. Regarding time point: newly diagnosed GD, antithyroid drugs for less than 3 months. There was RNA extracted from PBMCs, and the TCR library was made from it. The record originates from a study of regulatory T cells in long-lasting Graves disease. CDR1 and CDR2 from the germline V gene are LGHNA and YSLEER. The V and J ends lost 4 bases and 1 base, in that order; junction bases with no gene match: 8. The CDR3 covers 16 residues.

This clonotype originated in a female donor with Graves disease. This chain links TRBV4-3 with TRBJ2-7; 9 bases are shared with TRBD1. The input for sequencing was peripheral blood mononuclear cells (PBMCs), taken at new diagnosis, from a patient treated with antithyroid drugs. CDR3 protein: CASSRSRDRESYEQYF. The CDR3 DNA sequence: TGCGCCAGCAGCCGGTCCCGGGACAGGGAGTCCTACGAGCAGTACTTC.